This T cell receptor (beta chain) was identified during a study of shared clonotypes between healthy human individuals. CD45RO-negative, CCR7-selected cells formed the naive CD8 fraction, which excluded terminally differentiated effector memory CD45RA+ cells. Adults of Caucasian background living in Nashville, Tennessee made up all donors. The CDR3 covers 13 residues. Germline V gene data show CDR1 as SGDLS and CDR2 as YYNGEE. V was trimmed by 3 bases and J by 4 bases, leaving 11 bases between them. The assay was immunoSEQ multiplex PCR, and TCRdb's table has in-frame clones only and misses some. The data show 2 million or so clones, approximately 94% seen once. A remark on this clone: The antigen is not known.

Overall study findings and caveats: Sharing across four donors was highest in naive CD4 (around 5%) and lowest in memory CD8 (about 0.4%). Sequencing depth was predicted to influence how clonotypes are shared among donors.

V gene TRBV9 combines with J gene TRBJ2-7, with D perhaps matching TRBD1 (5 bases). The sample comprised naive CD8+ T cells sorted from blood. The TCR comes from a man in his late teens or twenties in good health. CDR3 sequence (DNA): TGTGCCAGCAGCGGCCAGGGAAATTACGAGCAGTACTTC. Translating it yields CASSGQGNYEQYF.